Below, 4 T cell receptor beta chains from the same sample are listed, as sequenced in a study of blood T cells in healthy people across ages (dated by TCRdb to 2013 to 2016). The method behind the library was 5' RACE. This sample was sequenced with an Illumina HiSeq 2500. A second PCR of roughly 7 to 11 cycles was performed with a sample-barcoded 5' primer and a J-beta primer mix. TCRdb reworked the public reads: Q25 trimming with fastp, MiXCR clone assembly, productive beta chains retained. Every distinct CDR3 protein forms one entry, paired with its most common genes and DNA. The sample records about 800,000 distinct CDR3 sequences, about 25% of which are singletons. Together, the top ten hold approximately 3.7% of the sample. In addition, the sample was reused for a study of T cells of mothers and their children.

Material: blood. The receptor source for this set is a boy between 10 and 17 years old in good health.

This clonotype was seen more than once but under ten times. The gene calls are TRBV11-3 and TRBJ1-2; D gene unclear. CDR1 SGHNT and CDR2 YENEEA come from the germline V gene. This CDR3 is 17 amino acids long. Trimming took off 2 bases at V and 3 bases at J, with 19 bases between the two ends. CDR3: CASSLPPLKGSHYGYTF. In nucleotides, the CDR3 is TGTGCCAGCAGCTTACCGCCCCTTAAGGGCAGTCACTATGGCTACACCTTC.

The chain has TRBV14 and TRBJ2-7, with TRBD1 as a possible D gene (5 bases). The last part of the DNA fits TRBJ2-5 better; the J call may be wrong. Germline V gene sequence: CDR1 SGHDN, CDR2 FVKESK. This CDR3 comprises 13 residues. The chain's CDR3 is CASSQGQLETQYF. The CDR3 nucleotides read TGTGCCAGCAGCCAAGGACAGTTGGAGACCCAGTACTTC.

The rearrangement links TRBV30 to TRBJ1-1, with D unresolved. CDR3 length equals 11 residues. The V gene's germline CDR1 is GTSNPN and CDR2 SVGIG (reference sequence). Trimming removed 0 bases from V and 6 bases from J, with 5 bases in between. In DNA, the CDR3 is TGTGCCTGGAGTGTACTATCTGAAGCTTTCTTT. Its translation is CAWSVLSEAFF.

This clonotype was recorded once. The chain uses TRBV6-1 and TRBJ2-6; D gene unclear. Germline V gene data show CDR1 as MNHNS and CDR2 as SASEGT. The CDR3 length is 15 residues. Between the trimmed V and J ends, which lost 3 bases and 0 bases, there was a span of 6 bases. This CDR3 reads CASSDTGSGANVLTF. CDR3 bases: TGTGCCAGCAGTGACACGGGCTCTGGGGCCAACGTCCTGACTTTC.